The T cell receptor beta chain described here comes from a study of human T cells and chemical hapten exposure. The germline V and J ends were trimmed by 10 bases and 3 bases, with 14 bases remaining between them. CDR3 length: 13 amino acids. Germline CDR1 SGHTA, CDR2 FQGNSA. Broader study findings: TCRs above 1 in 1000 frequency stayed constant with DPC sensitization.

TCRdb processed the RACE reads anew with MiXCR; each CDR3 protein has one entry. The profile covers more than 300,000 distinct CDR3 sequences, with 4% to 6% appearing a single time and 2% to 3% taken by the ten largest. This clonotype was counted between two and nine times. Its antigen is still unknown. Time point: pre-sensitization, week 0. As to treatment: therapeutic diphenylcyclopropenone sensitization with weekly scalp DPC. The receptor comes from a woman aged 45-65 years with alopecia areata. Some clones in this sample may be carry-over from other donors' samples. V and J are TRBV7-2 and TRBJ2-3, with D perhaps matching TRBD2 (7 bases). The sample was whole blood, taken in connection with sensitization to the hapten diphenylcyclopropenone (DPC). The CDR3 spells CATARGATDTQYF. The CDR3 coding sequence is TGTGCCACTGCCCGGGGGGCTACAGATACGCAGTATTTT.